These 14 T cell receptor beta chains were all obtained from the same sample, sequenced in a study of T cells in localized non-small cell lung cancer. Method: immunoSEQ multiplex PCR; TCRdb's copy keeps in-frame clones and lacks some. Of more than 50,000 clones in the sample, over 75% are singletons; the top ten hold about 20%. Here the sequenced sample was peripheral blood, taken before any cancer treatment. The receptors stem from a female donor aged 60 or older with stage II squamous cell lung carcinoma.

The CDR3 bases are TGTGCCACCAGCTTACAGGGGATAGGCTATGGCTACACCTTC. This gives the protein CATSLQGIGYGYTF. This rearrangement joins TRBV15 to TRBJ1-2, with 7 nucleotides matching TRBD1. This CDR3 is 14 amino acids long. CDR1 and CDR2 from the germline V gene are LNHNV and YYDKDF (reference sequence). J lost 4 bases, V lost 5 bases, and 7 bases had no gene match.

The chain combines TRBV19 with TRBJ1-1, with D possibly matching TRBD1 (5 bases). Germline V gene data show CDR1 as LNHDA and CDR2 as SQIVND (reference sequence). Trimming removed 3 bases at V and 3 bases at J, with 11 bases between. CDR3 length: 14 amino acids. In DNA, the CDR3 is TGTGCCAGTAGTATCAGGGAATGGGACACTGAAGCTTTCTTT. Translation: CASSIREWDTEAFF.

The chain recombines TRBV27 with TRBJ2-7, with D possibly being TRBD2 (6 bases). CDR3 length equals 15 residues. V dropped 3 bases and J dropped 6 bases, with 18 bases sitting between them. Germline CDR1 MNHEY, CDR2 SMNVEV (reference sequence). DNA of the CDR3: TGTGCCAGCAGTTTTGTGGGCGGACCCGGGGGCGAGCAGTACTTC. As protein: CASSFVGGPGGEQYF.

This clone is a singleton in its sample. The rearrangement links TRBV5-1 to TRBJ2-2, with D perhaps matching TRBD2 (6 bases). The V end lost 2 bases, the J end lost 5 bases, and 13 bases lay between the germline ends. The germline CDR1 and CDR2 sequences are SGHRS and YFSETQ. The CDR3 length is 15 residues. The DNA for the CDR3 is TGCGCCAGCAGCTTAGATACTAGCCGAACCGGGGAGCTGTTTTTT. Residues: CASSLDTSRTGELFF.

This clone was seen a handful of times. The V call is TRBV10-3, the J call TRBJ2-1, with D possibly TRBD2 on 5 matching bases. The CDR3 sequence is 11 residues long. V was cut by 8 bases and J by 6 bases, with 8 bases left in between. Germline V CDR1 and CDR2: ENHRY, SYGVKD. CDR3 loop: CAISSSNEQFF. CDR3 coding DNA: TGTGCCATCTCTAGCTCCAATGAGCAGTTCTTC.

This rearrangement joins TRBV11-2 to TRBJ2-3; 8 bases align to TRBD1. CDR3 length: 15 amino acids. Germline V lookup: CDR1 SGHAT, CDR2 FQNNGV. Trimming at V came to 5 bases and at J to 3 bases, leaving 7 bases not matched to a gene. This chain's CDR3 is CASSIDRGGTDTQYF. CDR3 in DNA: TGTGCCAGCAGCATCGACAGGGGAGGAACAGATACGCAGTATTTT.

V gene TRBV5-6 combines with J gene TRBJ1-1; D gene uncertain. Germline-derived CDR1 and CDR2 are SGHDT and YYEEEE. The length of the CDR3 is 16 residues. V lost 1 base and J lost 1, with 14 bases in between. The CDR3 DNA reads as TGTGCCAGCAGCTTGTACGGAGTATCTTCGAACACTGAAGCTTTCTTT. This codes for CASSLYGVSSNTEAFF. Using reference TRBV5-6 and TRBJ1-1 for the parts outside the CDR3, the full variable domain is DAGVTQSPTHLIKTRGQQVTLRCSPKSGHDTVSWYQQALGQGPQFIFQYYEEEERQRGNFPDRFSGHQFPNYSSELNVNALLLGDSALYLCASSLYGVSSNTEAFFGQGTRLTVV.

This chain joins TRBV2 and TRBJ2-1, with 9 bases lining up with TRBD2. Germline loops: CDR1 SNHLY, CDR2 FYNNEI. This CDR3 spans 15 amino acids. V shed 3 bases and J 5 bases; nucleotides not matched to a gene: 5. The CDR3 DNA reads as TGTGCCAGCAGTGAGCGACTAGCGGTAAACAATGAGCAGTTCTTC. This sequence encodes CASSERLAVNNEQFF.

V and J are TRBV6-5 and TRBJ1-3; no firm D call. The V gene lost 8 bases and the J gene lost 0 bases, with 11 bases spanning the gap. This CDR3 region has 14 residues. Germline V gene sequence: CDR1 MNHEY, CDR2 SVGAGI. CDR3 nucleotides: TGTGCCAGCGGGCCATCTAGCTCTGGAAACACCATATATTTT. Amino acid sequence: CASGPSSSGNTIYF.

Comment on this clone: This specimen includes other DNA sequences encoding the same CDR3. The rearrangement links TRBV25-1 to TRBJ1-6, with unresolved D. This CDR3 spans 12 amino acids. Trimming removed 4 bases from V and 7 bases from J, with 5 bases in between. Germline V gene sequence: CDR1 MGHDK, CDR2 SYGVNS. CDR3 nucleotides: TGTGCCAGCAGTGTTGGGAATTCACCCCTCCACTTT. Its translation: CASSVGNSPLHF.

The genes are TRBV6-5 and TRBJ1-1, with 7 bases identical to TRBD1. V lost 5 bases to trimming and J lost 4 bases; unmatched junction nucleotides: 7. This CDR3 is built from 14 residues. Germline V gives CDR1 MNHEY, CDR2 SVGAGI. The CDR3 DNA reads TGTGCCAGCAGTGAAGGGGGCTTTGGCACTGAAGCTTTCTTT. Its protein is CASSEGGFGTEAFF.

The J gene is TRBJ1-6, the V gene TRBV5-5; D is unresolved. The V end lost 0 bases, the J end lost 6 bases, and 10 bases lay between the germline ends. Looked up from germline, CDR1 is SGHKS and CDR2 is YYEKEE (reference sequence). This CDR3 is 15 amino acids long. The CDR3 nucleotides are TGTGCCAGCAGCTTGGGGGCAGGATCTAATTCACCCCTCCACTTT. Its translation: CASSLGAGSNSPLHF.

This chain connects TRBV2 to TRBJ2-1; D may be TRBD2 (6 bases). Trimming took 0 bases from V and 7 from J, leaving 16 bases between them. This CDR3 spans 16 amino acids. CDR1 SNHLY and CDR2 FYNNEI come from the germline V gene. The chain's CDR3 is CASSEARDLKRNEQFF. The CDR3 DNA sequence: TGTGCCAGCAGTGAAGCTCGGGACTTAAAACGGAATGAGCAGTTCTTC.

For this clone: This CDR3 is also generated by other DNA sequences in the sample. V usage is TRBV5-1 and J usage is TRBJ2-5, with a weak D call TRBD1 (6 bases). This CDR3 contains 15 residues. V lost 0 bases and J lost 1, with 10 bases in between. The germline gives CDR1 SGHRS, CDR2 YFSETQ. CDR3 bases: TGCGCCAGCAGCTTGGGTGGGGGCGGCCAAGAGACCCAGTACTTC. Protein sequence: CASSLGGGGQETQYF. The complete variable domain, with remaining parts taken from reference TRBV5-1 and TRBJ2-5, reads KAGVTQTPRYLIKTRGQQVTLSCSPISGHRSVSWYQQTPGQGLQFLFEYFSETQRNKGNFPGRFSGRQFSNSRSEMNVSTLELGDSALYLCASSLGGGGQETQYFGPGTRLLVL.